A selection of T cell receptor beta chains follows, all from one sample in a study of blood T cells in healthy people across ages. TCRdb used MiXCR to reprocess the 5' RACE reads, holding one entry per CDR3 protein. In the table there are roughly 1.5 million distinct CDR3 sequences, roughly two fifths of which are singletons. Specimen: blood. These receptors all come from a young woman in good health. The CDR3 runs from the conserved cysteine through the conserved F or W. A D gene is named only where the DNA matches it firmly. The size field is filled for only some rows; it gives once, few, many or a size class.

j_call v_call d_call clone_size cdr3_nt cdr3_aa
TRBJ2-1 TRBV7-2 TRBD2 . TGTGCCAGCAGCTTAGAAGTCCTAGCGGGCAATGAGCAGTTCTTC CASSLEVLAGNEQFF
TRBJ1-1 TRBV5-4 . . TGTGCCAGCAGAACCCAGGGCGGGGGCACTGAAGCTTTCTTT CASRTQGGGTEAFF
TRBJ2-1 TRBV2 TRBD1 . TGTGCCAGCAGACTGACAGGGGGTGGTCACAATGAGCAGTTCTTC CASRLTGGGHNEQFF
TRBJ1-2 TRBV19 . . TGTGCCAGTAGTATTGGCTCACCCTTAACCTACTATGGCTACACCTTC CASSIGSPLTYYGYTF
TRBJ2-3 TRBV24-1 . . TGTGCCGCCAGTGATGCAGGGGCCGTGACGGGAGATACGCAGTATTTT CAASDAGAVTGDTQYF
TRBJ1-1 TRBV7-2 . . TGTGCCAGCAGCTTAGAGAGGGAGACTGAAGCTTTCTTT CASSLERETEAFF
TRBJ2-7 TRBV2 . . TGTGCCAGCAGTGATGGGACCACGGGACACGAGCAGTACTTC CASSDGTTGHEQYF
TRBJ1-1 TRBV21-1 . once TGTGCCAGCAGCAAAGGGCGGACAATGAACACTGAAGCTTTCTTT CASSKGRTMNTEAFF
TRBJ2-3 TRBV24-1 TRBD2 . TGTGCCACTAGTGATTATTCGGGGGGGCGCAAAGATACGCAGTATTTT CATSDYSGGRKDTQYF
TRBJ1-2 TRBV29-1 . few TGCAGCGTTGATGCAGGGTTCTATGGCTACACCTTC CSVDAGFYGYTF
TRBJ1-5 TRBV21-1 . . TGTGCCAGCAGGGACAGTTGGGATAGCAATCAGCCCCAGCATTTT CASRDSWDSNQPQHF
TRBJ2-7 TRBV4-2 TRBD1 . TGTGCCAGCAGCCAGGGACAGAGATTCAATGAGCAGTACTTC CASSQGQRFNEQYF
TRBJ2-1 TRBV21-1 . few TGTGCCAGCAGCAAATTGGAGGGTACTAGCGGGAGGAAATCGAATGAGCAGTTCTTC CASSKLEGTSGRKSNEQFF
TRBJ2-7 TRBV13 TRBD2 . TGTGCCAGCAGCTTTCGTCCCGGGACTAACTCCTACGAGCAGTACTTC CASSFRPGTNSYEQYF